These 9 T cell receptor beta chains originate from one sample sequenced in a study of Ad26.COV2.S vaccination and SARS-CoV-2 variants. Clones were read by immunoSEQ multiplex PCR, and TCRdb kept only the in-frame ones, dropping some. The data contain hundreds of thousands of clones, 86% of them singletons. Treatment denoted: some 20 received Ad26.COV2.S at low or high dose, single or two shots; 5 received placebo; per-sample allocation not given. It was on day 63 after the first vaccine or placebo injection that samples were taken. Sequencing was performed on peripheral blood, taken in a trial of Ad26.COV2.S vaccine versus placebo. The receptors were gathered from a person between 18 and 60 years old who received the Ad26.COV2.S COVID-19 vaccine or a placebo.

This clone was detected only once. V is TRBV18 and J is TRBJ2-3; TRBD2 might be the D (6 bases). V was clipped by 3 bases and J by 0 bases, with 13 bases between them. This CDR3 comprises 16 residues. CDR1 is KGHSH and CDR2 is LQKENI in the germline V gene. The CDR3 sequence is CASSPSPGGSTDTQYF. In DNA, the CDR3 is TGTGCCAGCTCACCGTCCCCCGGGGGTAGCACAGATACGCAGTATTTT.

CDR3 DNA sequence: TGTGCCAGCAGCTATTCATCGACAGGGATGAACACTGAAGCTTTCTTT. Translated: CASSYSSTGMNTEAFF. This chain joins TRBV7-9 and TRBJ1-1; 7 bases are shared with TRBD1. The V segment lost 4 bases and the J segment 0 bases; nucleotides outside the gene matches: 8. The germline V gene has CDR1 SEHNR and CDR2 FQNEAQ (reference sequence). This CDR3 is 16 amino acids long. The whole variable domain, filled in from reference TRBV7-9 and TRBJ1-1, reads DTGVSQNPRHKITKRGQNVTFRCDPISEHNRLYWYRQTLGQGPEFLTYFQNEAQLEKSRLLSDRFSAERPKGSFSTLEIQRTEQGDSAMYLCASSYSSTGMNTEAFFGQGTRLTVV.

The CDR3 region has the DNA TGTGCCAGCAGTTTAGCGGCAAGCACAGATACGCAGTATTTT. Its protein product is CASSLAASTDTQYF. This chain joins TRBV28 and TRBJ2-3, with D hard to call. CDR1 is MDHEN, CDR2 SYDVKM, per germline. This CDR3 contains 14 residues. Trimming removed 2 bases at V and 0 bases at J, with 6 bases between. Full variable domain (remainder filled in from reference TRBV28 and TRBJ2-3): DVKVTQSSRYLVKRTGEKVFLECVQDMDHENMFWYRQDPGLGLRLIYFSYDVKMKEKGDIPEGYSVSREKKERFSLILESASTNQTSMYLCASSLAASTDTQYFGPGTRLTVL.

The J gene is TRBJ2-2, the V gene TRBV4-3; D might be TRBD2 (5 bases). CDR1 LGHNA and CDR2 YSLEER come from the germline V gene. V was clipped by 0 bases and J by 4 bases, with 12 bases between them. The CDR3 is made up of 16 amino acids. The CDR3 here is CASSQDTGLSTGELFF. Written as DNA, the CDR3 is TGCGCCAGCAGCCAAGACACGGGATTGAGCACCGGGGAGCTGTTTTTT.

The chain links TRBV6-6 to TRBJ1-5; D is undetermined. V lost 6 bases and J 0 bases, leaving 15 bases between the germline ends. The CDR3 is 16 residues long. Germline assignment: CDR1 MNHNY and CDR2 SVGAGI (reference sequence). The DNA for the CDR3 is TGTGCCAGCAGCTCCGTGGAGATAGCTAGCAATCAGCCCCAGCATTTT. The encoded protein is CASSSVEIASNQPQHF.

The chain links TRBV19 to TRBJ1-4; TRBD1 might be the D (5 bases). Per the germline V gene, CDR1 is LNHDA and CDR2 is SQIVND (reference sequence). Trimming took 2 bases from V and 8 from J, leaving 18 bases between them. The CDR3 is 16 amino acids. In DNA form, the CDR3 reads TGTGCCAGTAGTATAAGCCCGGACACGGTCGGCGAAAAACTGTTTTTT. This codes for CASSISPDTVGEKLFF.

V and J are TRBV4-3 and TRBJ1-5; no clear D gene. The ends were cut back, 0 bases at V and 4 bases at J, with 10 bases in the middle. Germline CDR1 is LGHNA and CDR2 is YSLEER. This CDR3 contains 15 residues. CDR3 loop: CASSQDRSGNQPQHF. Written as DNA, the CDR3 is TGCGCCAGCAGCCAAGACCGGTCTGGAAATCAGCCCCAGCATTTT.

This chain uses TRBV11-2 with TRBJ2-5; D gene ambiguous. Trimming removed 5 bases from V and 5 bases from J, with 18 bases in between. Germline CDR1 reads SGHAT; CDR2 reads FQNNGV. This CDR3 is 15 amino acids long. In nucleotides, the CDR3 is TGTGCCAGCAGCCCCAATGGGGTGGTCAGGGAGACCCAGTACTTC. This gives the protein CASSPNGVVRETQYF.

Here the CDR3 reads CASSLDTGAFMNTEAFF. For the CDR3, the DNA is TGTGCCAGCAGCCTCGATACTGGCGCGTTTATGAACACTGAAGCTTTCTTT. The chain links TRBV5-6 to TRBJ1-1, with D hard to call. The germline V gene has CDR1 SGHDT and CDR2 YYEEEE. V lost 4 bases, J lost 0 bases, and 19 bases lay in between. The length of the CDR3 is 17 residues.